These 25 T cell receptor beta chains share one sample of origin, sequenced in a study of T cells in Graves' hyperthyroidism and ophthalmopathy (dated by TCRdb to between 2018 and 2021). Preparation of the library involved multiplex PCR. TCRdb lists the instrument as Illumina HiSeq 2000. Amplification of TCR beta CDR3 regions was carried out from RNA transcripts. For the first round of RT-PCR on the TCR CDR3, the HTBI primer set was used together with the Qiagen OneStep RT-PCR kit. TCRdb reran the public reads through fastp at Q25 and MiXCR, keeping productive beta chains. Every CDR3 protein is listed once, alongside the most common genes and DNA of its rows. The sample data list about 350,000 distinct CDR3 sequences, and roughly 15% of these were observed just once. The ten largest make up almost 35% of the sample. The sample comprised blood. The receptor set was obtained from a woman in her 40s with Graves' ophthalmopathy.

The J gene is TRBJ2-5, the V gene TRBV30; 9 bases are shared with TRBD1. CDR1 and CDR2 from the germline V gene are GTSNPN and SVGIG (reference sequence). V shed 6 bases and J 4 bases; nucleotides not matched to a gene: 6. The CDR3 contains 13 residues. This CDR3 reads CACEHRGPETQYF. CDR3 DNA: TGTGCCTGCGAACACAGGGGGCCAGAGACCCAGTACTTC.

This clonotype was counted many times. The chain links TRBV24-1 to TRBJ1-5; 7 bases map to TRBD1. J lost 5 bases, V lost 5 bases, and 5 bases had no gene match. Germline CDR1 reads KGHDR; CDR2 reads SFDVKD. The CDR3 is 14 amino acids. The DNA for the CDR3 is TGTGCCACCAGTGGCGGGACAGCGTATCAGCCCCAGCATTTT. It codes for CATSGGTAYQPQHF.

This clonotype was counted only a few times. The chain couples TRBV18 to TRBJ2-1, with TRBD2 matching over 7 bases. J gave up 4 bases and V 3 bases, and 15 bases lay outside the gene matches. This CDR3 region has 18 residues. CDR1 is KGHSH and CDR2 is LQKENI in the germline V gene. The CDR3 sequence: CASSPPGFGREGYNEQFF. DNA for the CDR3: TGTGCCAGCTCACCCCCCGGGTTCGGCAGGGAGGGATACAATGAGCAGTTCTTC.

This clonotype was observed many times. This chain links TRBV6-2 or TRBV6-3 with TRBJ1-5; D perhaps matches TRBD1 (5 bases). The CDR3 is made up of 13 amino acids. Per germline, CDR1 MNHEY and CDR2 SVGEGT. V was pared by 2 bases and J by 10 bases, with 12 bases between. The CDR3 reads CASSYEAGDPQHF. CDR3 nucleotides: TGTGCCAGCAGTTACGAGGCTGGGGACCCCCAGCATTTT.

This clonotype has a count of ten or more. The chain joins TRBV6-1 to TRBJ1-2, with unresolved D. V dropped 4 bases and J dropped 3 bases, with 6 bases sitting between them. Germline lookup yields CDR1 MNHNS and CDR2 SASEGT. The CDR3 is 12 residues long. The CDR3 region is CASSVADYGYTF. DNA for the CDR3: TGTGCCAGCAGTGTGGCAGACTATGGCTACACCTTC.

This clonotype has ten or more counts. The CDR3 bases are TGTGCCATCAGTGAATCCCCGGGGAATCAGCCCCAGCATTTT. Translation gives CAISESPGNQPQHF. This chain links TRBV10-3 with TRBJ1-5; D is uncertain. The CDR3 has 14 residues. CDR1 ENHRY and CDR2 SYGVKD come from the germline V gene. Trimming removed 3 bases at V and 4 bases at J, with 10 bases between.

CDR3 residues: CASSAGANEQFF. The CDR3 region has the DNA TGTGCCAGCTCAGCAGGGGCGAATGAGCAGTTCTTC. This chain connects TRBV18 to TRBJ2-1; perhaps TRBD1 as D (6 bases). The V end lost 5 bases, the J end lost 7 bases, and 9 bases lay between the germline ends. The CDR3 is 12 amino acids. CDR1 and CDR2 (germline): KGHSH, LQKENI.

The chain uses TRBV6-1 and TRBJ2-3; TRBD1 matches 7 bases. The CDR3 runs to 15 residues. Looked up from germline, CDR1 is MNHNS and CDR2 is SASEGT. The V segment lost 4 bases and the J segment 1 base; nucleotides outside the gene matches: 5. The CDR3 is CASSAGQTRTDTQYF. CDR3 coding DNA: TGTGCCAGCAGTGCGGGACAGACACGCACAGATACGCAGTATTTT.

The chain couples TRBV7-8 to TRBJ2-3; D uncertain. The V and J ends lost 5 bases and 0 bases respectively, with 12 bases between them. Germline CDR1 reads SGHVS; CDR2 reads FQNEAQ. The CDR3 has 15 residues. The CDR3, as DNA: TGTGCCAGCAGCCCCAACCTAGTCAGCACAGATACGCAGTATTTT. It codes for CASSPNLVSTDTQYF.

At least ten counts were recorded for this clonotype. This sequence joins TRBV11-2 and TRBJ1-1; TRBD1 is a possible D gene (5 bases). V lost 1 base and J 0 bases, leaving 9 bases between the germline ends. Germline lookup yields CDR1 SGHAT and CDR2 FQNNGV. The CDR3 contains 15 residues. CDR3: CASSLGAGVNTEAFF. The CDR3 bases are TGTGCCAGCAGCTTAGGGGCGGGGGTGAACACTGAAGCTTTCTTT. The entire variable domain, with the rest obtained from reference TRBV11-2 and TRBJ1-1, is as follows: EAGVAQSPRYKIIEKRQSVAFWCNPISGHATLYWYQQILGQGPKLLIQFQNNGVVDDSQLPKDRFSAERLKGVDSTLKIQPAKLEDSAVYLCASSLGAGVNTEAFFGQGTRLTVV.

Only a few counts were recorded for this clonotype. This rearrangement joins TRBV29-1 to TRBJ2-7; 11 bases are shared with TRBD1. Trimming at V came to 4 bases and at J to 7 bases, leaving 9 bases not matched to a gene. Germline assignment: CDR1 SQVTM and CDR2 ANQGSEA. The CDR3 totals 14 residues. The DNA of the CDR3 is TGCAGCGTTGGATGGGGACAGGGGGTAGGTGAGCAGTACTTC. This sequence encodes CSVGWGQGVGEQYF.

This clonotype was seen ten or more times. J is TRBJ1-3 and V is TRBV15; D unclear. CDR1 is LNHNV, CDR2 YYDKDF, per germline (reference sequence). The germline V and J ends were trimmed by 3 bases and 5 bases, with 8 bases remaining between them. The CDR3 length is 13 residues. The CDR3 here is CATSRGGRNTIYF. The CDR3 bases are TGTGCCACCAGCAGGGGAGGCCGAAACACCATATATTTT. Full variable domain (remainder filled in from reference TRBV15 and TRBJ1-3): DAMVIQNPRYQVTQFGKPVTLSCSQTLNHNVMYWYQQKSSQAPKLLFHYYDKDFNNEADTPDNFQSRRPNTSFCFLDIRSPGLGDTAMYLCATSRGGRNTIYFGEGSWLTVV.

This clonotype was found many times. J is TRBJ1-6 and V is TRBV28; 7 bases are shared with TRBD1. Germline-derived CDR1 and CDR2 are MDHEN and SYDVKM. V was pared by 3 bases and J by 7 bases, with 3 bases of the junction left unmatched. The CDR3 is 14 amino acids. The CDR3 protein is CASSFPGGNSPLHF. Here the CDR3 DNA reads TGTGCCAGCAGTTTTCCAGGGGGAAATTCACCCCTCCACTTT.

This clonotype was recorded many times. The chain couples TRBV20-1 to TRBJ2-7; a weak D match, TRBD1 (5 bases). Looked up from germline, CDR1 is DFQATT and CDR2 is SNEGSKA (reference sequence). CDR3 length equals 13 residues. Trimming took 3 bases from V and 0 from J, leaving 9 bases between them. The CDR3 loop reads CSASQGFSYEQYF. The CDR3 DNA follows: TGCAGTGCTAGTCAGGGCTTCTCCTACGAGCAGTACTTC.

In its sample, this clonotype was seen many times. The chain joins TRBV28 to TRBJ1-5; 7 positions agree with TRBD1. Germline loops: CDR1 MDHEN, CDR2 SYDVKM. The CDR3 extends over 15 amino acids. V was pared by 5 bases and J by 2 bases, with 6 bases of the junction left unmatched. DNA of the CDR3: TGTGCCAGCAGTACCAGGGGGGGCCGCAATCAGCCCCAGCATTTT. Residues: CASSTRGGRNQPQHF.

This clonotype showed up just a few times. V usage is TRBV20-1 and J usage is TRBJ1-2; possible D gene TRBD1, 6 bases. Trimming took off 7 bases at V and 3 bases at J, with 9 bases between the two ends. CDR3 length: 11 amino acids. Germline V gene sequence: CDR1 DFQATT, CDR2 SNEGSKA (reference sequence). CDR3 in amino acids: CSGDIYYGYTF. In DNA form, the CDR3 reads TGCAGTGGGGACATCTACTATGGCTACACCTTC.

This clonotype was seen many times. The V call is TRBV20-1, the J call TRBJ1-6, with 9 bases that match TRBD1. Germline V gives CDR1 DFQATT, CDR2 SNEGSKA (reference sequence). This CDR3 region has 17 residues. V lost 3 bases, J lost 7 bases, and 13 bases stayed unmatched. The chain's CDR3 is CSASLNAGTGLNSPLHF. In DNA form, the CDR3 reads TGCAGTGCTAGTCTTAACGCCGGGACAGGGTTGAATTCACCCCTCCACTTT.

With regard to this clonotype: At one end, the junction sequence differs from germline, possibly due to a read error. The rearrangement links TRBV12-3 or TRBV12-4 to TRBJ2-7; D unclear. The CDR3 has 13 amino acids. Written as DNA, the CDR3 is TGTGCCAACAGTTTTCGCCGATTCTGGGAGCAGTACTTC. Translation: CANSFRRFWEQYF.

This clonotype has at least ten counts. The chain carries TRBV11-3 and TRBJ2-1, with 8 bases identical to TRBD2. The germline V gene has CDR1 SGHNT and CDR2 YENEEA. The CDR3 is made up of 16 amino acids. J lost 5 bases, V lost 1 base, and 7 bases had no gene match. CDR3 coding DNA: TGTGCCAGCAGCTTAGGAGGGACTAGGGCCCACAATGAGCAGTTCTTC. Residues: CASSLGGTRAHNEQFF.

The chain has TRBV13 and TRBJ1-1, with 7 nucleotides matching TRBD1. Germline V CDR1 and CDR2: PRHDT, FYEKMQ (reference sequence). J gave up 0 bases and V 5 bases, and 9 bases lay outside the gene matches. This CDR3 is 16 amino acids long. CDR3 sequence reads: CASSKYVDRLNTEAFF. CDR3 sequence (DNA): TGTGCCAGCAGCAAATACGTGGACAGGTTGAACACTGAAGCTTTCTTT.

The chain employs TRBV19 and TRBJ2-3, with a possible D match to TRBD2 (6 bases). With 5 bases removed from V and 4 bases from J, the gap between germline ends came to 10 bases. The germline CDR1 and CDR2 sequences are LNHDA and SQIVND (reference sequence). CDR3 length equals 13 residues. The CDR3 coding sequence is TGTGCCAGTAGTCGGGGGACCCCAGATACGCAGTATTTT. It encodes CASSRGTPDTQYF.

This clonotype has only a few counts. The rearrangement uses TRBV18 and TRBJ2-7; TRBD2 is a possible D gene (5 bases). The CDR3 totals 16 residues. Per the germline V gene, CDR1 is KGHSH and CDR2 is LQKENI. Trimming pared 5 bases from V and 2 bases from J, leaving 19 bases between. CDR3: CASSKRPRNGTYEQYF. DNA for the CDR3: TGTGCCAGCTCAAAAAGGCCTCGGAACGGGACCTACGAGCAGTACTTC.

This clonotype was found a few times. This chain uses TRBV4-1 with TRBJ1-5; D might be TRBD1 (5 bases). The V gene lost 2 bases and the J gene lost 0 bases, with 8 bases spanning the gap. This CDR3 has 15 amino acids. Germline loops: CDR1 MGHRA, CDR2 YSYEKL. The CDR3 sequence: CASSQQGDSNQPQHF. The CDR3 DNA reads as TGCGCCAGCAGCCAACAGGGTGATAGCAATCAGCCCCAGCATTTT.

This chain uses TRBV5-5 with TRBJ1-2; D not certain. CDR3 length: 14 amino acids. Germline CDR1 is SGHKS and CDR2 is YYEKEE (reference sequence). Between the trimmed V and J ends, which lost 0 bases and 2 bases, there was a span of 8 bases. Here the CDR3 reads CASSLVPRNYGYTF. The CDR3 coding sequence is TGTGCCAGCAGCTTGGTCCCCCGCAACTATGGCTACACCTTC.

This clonotype appeared a few times. The CDR3 bases are TGTGCCTCCCGAACCTCAGGGGAGAGGGTAGCTTTCTTT. Protein: CASRTSGERVAFF. The rearrangement links TRBV6-1 to TRBJ1-1, with D perhaps TRBD1 (6 bases). Looked up from germline, CDR1 is MNHNS and CDR2 is SASEGT. This CDR3 comprises 13 residues. Deletions cut 11 bases from V and 10 bases from J, with 23 bases between.